The 18 T cell receptor beta chains in this list originate from one sample, sequenced in a study of T cells in narcolepsy. Sequencing was performed with immunoSEQ multiplex PCR; in TCRdb, only in-frame clones are kept and a portion is missing. The table shows roughly 35,000 clones, with approximately 85% occurring only once. The sample comprised CD45RA- memory CD4+ T cells from PBMCs. These receptor sequences come from a human donor with narcolepsy.

The chain couples TRBV7-2 to TRBJ2-5; maybe TRBD2 (6 bases). Germline values: CDR1 SGHTA, CDR2 FQGNSA. CDR3 size: 16 residues. With 1 base removed from V and 11 bases from J, the gap between germline ends came to 23 bases. CDR3 residues: CASSLVNSGRFVAQYF. CDR3 bases: TGTGCCAGCAGCTTAGTTAATTCAGGGAGGTTCGTGGCGCAGTACTTC.

The chain links TRBV27 to TRBJ2-2, with 7 bases fitting TRBD2. The CDR3 covers 16 residues. The ends lost 3 bases at V and 2 bases at J; junction bases unmatched: 6. In germline, CDR1 is MNHEY, CDR2 SMNVEV (reference sequence). Here the CDR3 DNA reads TGTGCCAGCAGTTTGTACGCGGGGGTAAACACCGGGGAGCTGTTTTTT. Residues: CASSLYAGVNTGELFF.

The genes are TRBV25-1 and TRBJ1-4, with TRBD1 as a possible D gene (5 bases). This CDR3 contains 16 residues. V was pared by 1 base and J by 8 bases, with 17 bases between. Germline CDR1 reads MGHDK; CDR2 reads SYGVNS. CDR3 sequence: CASSEFSGTQGEKLFF. In DNA, the CDR3 is TGTGCCAGCAGTGAATTCTCCGGGACGCAAGGGGAAAAACTGTTTTTT.

J is TRBJ2-7 and V is TRBV18; a possible D gene is TRBD1 (7 bases). The CDR3 length is 12 residues. Germline CDR1 and CDR2: KGHSH and LQKENI. V was shortened by 4 bases and J by 7 bases, with 11 bases between the two germline ends. Written as DNA, the CDR3 is TGTGCCAGCTCACTCGCAGGGGGGGAGCAGTACTTC. This gives the protein CASSLAGGEQYF. Full variable domain (missing parts from reference TRBV18 and TRBJ2-7): NAGVMQNPRHLVRRRGQEARLRCSPMKGHSHVYWYRQLPEEGLKFMVYLQKENIIDESGMPKERFSAEFPKEGPSILRIQQVVRGDSAAYFCASSLAGGEQYFGPGTRLTVT.

This chain connects TRBV11-3 to TRBJ1-1, with D unclear. The CDR3 contains 14 residues. Germline loops: CDR1 SGHNT, CDR2 YENEEA. The V end lost 1 base, the J end lost 6 bases, and 12 bases lay between the germline ends. The CDR3 is CASSLAASSAEAFF. The CDR3 coding sequence is TGTGCCAGCAGCTTAGCGGCCAGCTCCGCTGAAGCTTTCTTT.

CDR3 loop: CASSLEGTSTDTQYF. The CDR3 DNA follows: TGTGCCAGCAGCTTAGAAGGGACTAGCACAGATACGCAGTATTTT. The gene calls are TRBV11-2 and TRBJ2-3; maybe TRBD2 (6 bases). Germline V gene data show CDR1 as SGHAT and CDR2 as FQNNGV. V was clipped by 0 bases and J by 0 bases, with 7 bases between them. The CDR3 spans 15 residues. The full variable domain, its missing parts supplied by reference TRBV11-2 and TRBJ2-3, is EAGVAQSPRYKIIEKRQSVAFWCNPISGHATLYWYQQILGQGPKLLIQFQNNGVVDDSQLPKDRFSAERLKGVDSTLKIQPAKLEDSAVYLCASSLEGTSTDTQYFGPGTRLTVL.

The gene calls are TRBV9 and TRBJ1-5; perhaps TRBD1 as D (5 bases). V was cut by 0 bases and J by 4 bases, with 8 bases left in between. This CDR3 is 14 amino acids long. CDR1 is SGDLS and CDR2 is YYNGEE in the germline V gene. The CDR3 bases are TGTGCCAGCAGCGTAGTTGAGGGGAATCAGCCCCAGCATTTT. It yields the protein CASSVVEGNQPQHF.

The gene calls are TRBV6-6 and TRBJ2-5; D possibly corresponds to TRBD2 (6 bases). Judging by the DNA end, TRBJ2-7 fits better; the J call may be wrong. Germline CDR1 and CDR2: MNHNY and SVGAGI (reference sequence). This CDR3 spans 15 amino acids. CDR3 sequence (DNA): TGTGCCAGCAGTTACTCAGCGGGTCCCTCCTACGAGCAGTACTTC. Protein sequence: CASSYSAGPSYEQYF.

Only a few counts were recorded for this clone. V gene TRBV4-3 combines with J gene TRBJ2-6; 9 bases fit TRBD2. Germline-derived CDR1 and CDR2 are LGHNA and YSLEER. The CDR3 loop spans 16 amino acids. With V trimmed by 3 bases and J by 0 bases, 0 bases remained unmatched. CDR3 residues: CASSQRGGSGANVLTF. CDR3 nucleotides: TGCGCCAGCAGCCAGCGGGGGGGCTCTGGGGCCAACGTCCTGACTTTC.

CDR3 in DNA: TGTGCCAGCAGCCCAGGGGCGGCCTACGAGCAGTACTTC. Translation: CASSPGAAYEQYF. The chain joins TRBV11-3 to TRBJ2-7, with D maybe TRBD1 (6 bases). CDR1 is SGHNT, CDR2 YENEEA, per germline. Trimming took off 5 bases at V and 2 bases at J, with 10 bases between the two ends. The CDR3 contains 13 residues.

The DNA for the CDR3 is TGTGCCTGGAGTGGTGGGCCCATCTACGAGCAGTACTTC. Encoded protein: CAWSGGPIYEQYF. V gene TRBV30 combines with J gene TRBJ2-7, with D unresolved. Germline values: CDR1 GTSNPN, CDR2 SVGIG (reference sequence). CDR3 length equals 13 residues. V lost 1 base, J lost 3 bases, and 10 bases lay in between.

The chain links TRBV7-6 to TRBJ1-1, with D perhaps TRBD1 (5 bases). Deletions cut 2 bases from V and 6 bases from J, with 13 bases between. Germline V lookup: CDR1 SGHVS, CDR2 FNYEAQ. There are 14 residues in the CDR3. The CDR3 loop reads CASSLSRGESEAFF. CDR3 DNA: TGTGCCAGCAGCTTATCAAGAGGGGAATCTGAAGCTTTCTTT. The variable domain in full, with the rest retrieved from reference TRBV7-6 and TRBJ1-1, is GAGVSQSPRYKVTKRGQDVALRCDPISGHVSLYWYRQALGQGPEFLTYFNYEAQQDKSGLPNDRFSAERPEGSISTLTIQRTEQRDSAMYRCASSLSRGESEAFFGQGTRLTVV.

The rearrangement joins TRBV2 to TRBJ1-4, with 7 bases aligning to TRBD1. The germline V gene has CDR1 SNHLY and CDR2 FYNNEI. The CDR3 loop spans 15 amino acids. Germline trimming cut 6 bases from V and 7 bases from J; bases unmatched to any gene: 11. CDR3 loop: CASRIQGAGGEKLFF. CDR3 nucleotides: TGTGCCAGCAGGATACAGGGAGCAGGGGGTGAAAAACTGTTTTTT.

Points on this clone: Other DNA sequences in this specimen translate into the identical CDR3. The rearrangement joins TRBV7-2 to TRBJ2-7; D gene uncertain. Germline loops: CDR1 SGHTA, CDR2 FQGNSA. The CDR3 consists of 12 residues. V dropped 5 bases and J dropped 0 bases, with 5 bases sitting between them. The CDR3 region is CASSPSSYEQYF. The CDR3 coding sequence is TGTGCCAGCAGCCCAAGCTCCTACGAGCAGTACTTC.

This chain uses TRBV19 with TRBJ1-2; D is perhaps TRBD1 (6 bases). This CDR3 spans 15 amino acids. V was shortened by 7 bases and J by 4 bases, with 19 bases between the two germline ends. CDR1 and CDR2 from the germline V gene are LNHDA and SQIVND (reference sequence). The CDR3 sequence: CASTLGGLLPYGYTF. CDR3 nucleotide sequence: TGTGCCAGTACCCTAGGGGGGTTGCTCCCCTATGGCTACACCTTC. The variable domain in full, completed from reference TRBV19 and TRBJ1-2, reads DGGITQSPKYLFRKEGQNVTLSCEQNLNHDAMYWYRQDPGQGLRLIYYSQIVNDFQKGDIAEGYSVSREKKESFPLTVTSAQKNPTAFYLCASTLGGLLPYGYTFGSGTRLTVV.

The chain combines TRBV5-8 with TRBJ2-7, with 8 nucleotides matching TRBD1. CDR3 length equals 17 residues. With 3 bases clipped from V and 3 bases from J, the junction kept 14 bases outside the gene matches. The germline CDR1 and CDR2 sequences are SGHTS and YDEGEE. Here the CDR3 reads CASSYTGQALGLYEQYF. In nucleotides, the CDR3 is TGTGCCAGCAGCTACACGGGACAGGCCCTGGGACTCTACGAGCAGTACTTC.

This chain joins TRBV5-4 and TRBJ2-6, with D tentatively TRBD1 or TRBD2 (5 bases each). The germline V gene has CDR1 SGHNT and CDR2 YYREEE (reference sequence). With 5 bases removed from V and 3 bases from J, the gap between germline ends came to 15 bases. The CDR3 spans 16 residues. Written as DNA, the CDR3 is TGTGCCAGCAGTGGCAGGGACGTCGGTGGGGCCAACGTCCTGACTTTC. This encodes CASSGRDVGGANVLTF.

The chain recombines TRBV28 with TRBJ2-3; D may match TRBD1 or TRBD2 (6 bases each). This CDR3 region has 13 residues. Germline values: CDR1 MDHEN, CDR2 SYDVKM. V was trimmed by 10 bases and J by 2 bases, leaving 13 bases between them. The CDR3 spells CATRGQNTDTQYF. The CDR3, as DNA: TGTGCCACGCGGGGACAAAACACAGATACGCAGTATTTT.